The T cell receptor (beta chain) described here comes from a study of pediatric ulcerative colitis. The germline V gene encodes CDR1 SGHDT and CDR2 YYEEEE. The V and J ends lost 2 bases and 2 bases, in that order; junction bases with no gene match: 3. The CDR3 is made up of 14 amino acids. A note on this clone: Its target is not known.

Assay used: immunoSEQ multiplex PCR; TCRdb lists only in-frame clones, some missing. The sample holds under 70,000 clones; about nine tenths are singletons and the top ten take over 1.3%. Study-wide findings and caveats: Clonal expansions reduced rectal repertoire diversity in acute severe colitis. Blood-rectal clonal overlap within each person was significantly higher in ulcerative colitis patients than controls.

Sequencing was done on a sample of blood. The gene calls are TRBV5-6 and TRBJ1-2; 7 bases map to TRBD1. The receptor's source is a boy aged 10-17 years who was a control in a study of pediatric ulcerative colitis. The CDR3 region has the DNA TGTGCCAGCAGCTTCTTGACAGGGAACTATGGCTACACCTTC. Translating gives CASSFLTGNYGYTF.